One and the same sample provided the 23 T cell receptor beta chains below, sequenced in a study of OX40 agonist ivuxolimab in advanced cancers. Clones were read by immunoSEQ multiplex PCR, and TCRdb kept only the in-frame ones, dropping some. The sample shows some 30,000 clones, around four fifths of them seen only once. This specimen consisted of CD4+ or CD8+ T cells sorted from blood, obtained in a trial of the OX40 agonist ivuxolimab. Receptor source: an adult with an advanced solid tumor such as melanoma, head and neck, liver or kidney cancer.

J is TRBJ1-1 and V is TRBV6-5; 7 nucleotides align to TRBD1. In germline, CDR1 is MNHEY, CDR2 SVGAGI. J gave up 5 bases and V 2 bases, and 5 bases lay outside the gene matches. The CDR3 has 14 residues. DNA of the CDR3: TGTGCCAGCAGTTACACAGGGGAAGGAACTGAAGCTTTCTTT. Its protein is CASSYTGEGTEAFF.

The rearrangement joins TRBV6-6 to TRBJ1-1, with D unresolved. CDR1 and CDR2 (germline): MNHNY, SVGAGI (reference sequence). The length of the CDR3 is 12 residues. Trimming left V 0 bases short and J 8 bases short, with 7 bases between. The CDR3 sequence: CASSYSTGEAFF. CDR3 bases: TGTGCCAGCAGTTACTCGACGGGGGAAGCTTTCTTT.

This chain joins TRBV19 and TRBJ1-1; no clear D. The length of the CDR3 is 13 residues. Per the germline V gene, CDR1 is LNHDA and CDR2 is SQIVND (reference sequence). V lost 3 bases to trimming and J lost 3 bases, with 8 bases between them. The CDR3 DNA reads as TGTGCCAGTAGTATGTCCGAGGACACTGAAGCTTTCTTT. Translation: CASSMSEDTEAFF.

The rearrangement joins TRBV7-9 to TRBJ2-7, with D possibly TRBD1 on 5 matching bases. V lost 5 bases and J 4 bases, leaving 15 bases between the germline ends. Germline V CDR1 and CDR2: SEHNR, FQNEAQ (reference sequence). This CDR3 spans 14 amino acids. DNA for the CDR3: TGTGCCAGCAGCACAGACTTTGACAGATACGAGCAGTACTTC. This codes for CASSTDFDRYEQYF.

The CDR3 DNA reads TGTGCCAGCGGGGATCCCGAGCAGTACTTC. It is translated as CASGDPEQYF. The chain is built from TRBV19 and TRBJ2-7; TRBD2 might be the D (5 bases). This CDR3 spans 10 amino acids. CDR1 LNHDA and CDR2 SQIVND come from the germline V gene (reference sequence). V lost 9 bases, J lost 6 bases, and 9 bases lay in between.

The chain uses TRBV10-3 and TRBJ1-5; 8 bases fit TRBD1. Germline loops: CDR1 ENHRY, CDR2 SYGVKD. Germline trimming cut 2 bases from V and 3 bases from J; bases unmatched to any gene: 9. The CDR3 spans 17 residues. CDR3 DNA: TGTGCCATCAGTGAGCCGACAGGGGATGAGAACAATCAGCCCCAGCATTTT. The encoded protein is CAISEPTGDENNQPQHF.

The chain combines TRBV11-2 with TRBJ2-1; a weak D match, TRBD2 (7 bases). This CDR3 has 16 amino acids. Trimming shortened V by 5 bases and J by 6 bases, and 20 bases separated the two germline ends. Germline values: CDR1 SGHAT, CDR2 FQNNGV. The CDR3 is CASSIGGAAPFNEQFF. CDR3 in DNA: TGTGCCAGCAGCATAGGGGGGGCGGCCCCGTTCAATGAGCAGTTCTTC.

The rearrangement joins TRBV7-9 to TRBJ1-1, with 7 bases aligning to TRBD1. The CDR3 sequence is 14 residues long. Germline V gene lookup returns CDR1 SEHNR and CDR2 FQNEAQ (reference sequence). V shed 5 bases, J shed 6 bases, and the junction held 9 bases outside the gene matches. CDR3 sequence (DNA): TGTGCCAGCAGCAACGCCACAGGGGCGGCTGAAGCTTTCTTT. Protein: CASSNATGAAEAFF.

The chain couples TRBV20-1 to TRBJ2-1; no reliable D call. The V end lost 0 bases, the J end lost 10 bases, and 7 bases lay between the germline ends. There are 11 residues in the CDR3. Germline CDR1 reads DFQATT; CDR2 reads SNEGSKA (reference sequence). CDR3: CSARDVREQFF. In DNA, the CDR3 is TGCAGTGCTAGAGATGTCCGGGAGCAGTTCTTC.

The chain has TRBV5-4 and TRBJ2-7; TRBD2 aligns across 9 bases. V shed 0 bases, J shed 3 bases, and the junction held 4 bases outside the gene matches. The V gene's germline CDR1 is SGHNT and CDR2 YYREEE (reference sequence). This CDR3 contains 15 residues. The CDR3 here is CASSLGLAANYEQYF. The CDR3 DNA is TGTGCCAGCAGCTTGGGACTAGCGGCAAACTACGAGCAGTACTTC.

This chain uses TRBV15 with TRBJ1-1; 9 bases match TRBD1. The CDR3 spans 15 residues. The trim removed 5 bases at V and 5 bases at J, leaving 9 bases unmatched. Germline V gene data show CDR1 as LNHNV and CDR2 as YYDKDF (reference sequence). DNA for the CDR3: TGTGCCACCAGCGGGATACAGGGGGCTGGGACTGAAGCTTTCTTT. This sequence encodes CATSGIQGAGTEAFF. Drawing the rest from reference TRBV15 and TRBJ1-1, the complete variable domain is DAMVIQNPRYQVTQFGKPVTLSCSQTLNHNVMYWYQQKSSQAPKLLFHYYDKDFNNEADTPDNFQSRRPNTSFCFLDIRSPGLGDTAMYLCATSGIQGAGTEAFFGQGTRLTVV.

This chain connects TRBV7-9 to TRBJ2-5; D not resolved. The CDR3 has 16 amino acids. Trimming pared 1 base from V and 4 bases from J, leaving 16 bases between. The germline V gene encodes CDR1 SEHNR and CDR2 FQNEAQ (reference sequence). This CDR3 reads CASSLVTVSWRETQYF. CDR3 nucleotide sequence: TGTGCCAGCAGCTTAGTGACTGTGTCGTGGAGAGAGACCCAGTACTTC.

The V and J genes are TRBV19 and TRBJ1-1; maybe TRBD1 (6 bases). Trimming left V 5 bases short and J 4 bases short, with 11 bases between. The CDR3 spans 13 residues. CDR1 and CDR2 from the germline V gene are LNHDA and SQIVND (reference sequence). Here the CDR3 reads CASSGGGGTEAFF. DNA of the CDR3: TGTGCCAGTAGTGGGGGGGGCGGCACTGAAGCTTTCTTT.

For the CDR3, the DNA is TGTGCCAGTAGCCTCCCCGGACAGGCCTACTACGAGCAGTACTTC. As protein: CASSLPGQAYYEQYF. The chain recombines TRBV19 with TRBJ2-7; TRBD1 matches at 7 bases. Trimming cost V 6 bases and J 3 bases; bases outside gene matches: 11. CDR1 is LNHDA, CDR2 SQIVND, per germline (reference sequence). The CDR3 sequence is 15 residues long.

The chain couples TRBV2 to TRBJ1-1, with TRBD1 identical over 8 bases. Per the germline V gene, CDR1 is SNHLY and CDR2 is FYNNEI. With V trimmed by 8 bases and J by 1 base, 6 bases remained unmatched. This CDR3 contains 14 residues. CDR3 region: CASGADRANTEAFF. The CDR3 DNA reads as TGTGCCAGCGGTGCGGACAGGGCGAACACTGAAGCTTTCTTT.

This clone was seen only a few times. This specimen includes other DNA sequences encoding the same CDR3. The V call is TRBV2, the J call TRBJ1-1; D uncertain. Per the germline V gene, CDR1 is SNHLY and CDR2 is FYNNEI. The CDR3 has 13 amino acids. V was cut by 6 bases and J by 0 bases, with 8 bases left in between. CDR3 nucleotides: TGTGCCAGCAGAGGGATTATGAACACTGAAGCTTTCTTT. Translating it yields CASRGIMNTEAFF.

The chain carries TRBV4-1 and TRBJ2-2; the D gene is possibly TRBD2 (6 bases). V was clipped by 3 bases and J by 2 bases, with 10 bases between them. In germline, CDR1 is MGHRA, CDR2 YSYEKL. This CDR3 contains 15 residues. The CDR3 spells CASSHLLANTGELFF. CDR3 nucleotides: TGCGCCAGCAGCCACCTACTAGCCAACACCGGGGAGCTGTTTTTT.

The rearrangement links TRBV19 to TRBJ2-1; D is unclear. From germline, CDR1 is LNHDA and CDR2 SQIVND (reference sequence). V dropped 4 bases and J dropped 3 bases, with 13 bases sitting between them. The CDR3 totals 15 residues. The DNA for the CDR3 is TGTGCCAGTAGTAGGGCTCAGAATTACTACAATGAGCAGTTCTTC. Its translation: CASSRAQNYYNEQFF.

The chain carries TRBV7-9 and TRBJ1-2; the D is unclear. The CDR3 totals 13 residues. V gave up 5 bases and J gave up 6 bases, with 13 bases separating them. Germline V gene lookup returns CDR1 SEHNR and CDR2 FQNEAQ (reference sequence). CDR3 in amino acids: CASSQVAFHGYTF. DNA of the CDR3: TGTGCCAGCAGCCAAGTGGCTTTTCATGGCTACACCTTC. The full variable domain, completed using reference TRBV7-9 and TRBJ1-2, is DTGVSQNPRHKITKRGQNVTFRCDPISEHNRLYWYRQTLGQGPEFLTYFQNEAQLEKSRLLSDRFSAERPKGSFSTLEIQRTEQGDSAMYLCASSQVAFHGYTFGSGTRLTVV.

V gene TRBV5-1 combines with J gene TRBJ2-7; 8 bases line up with TRBD1. Germline trimming cut 4 bases from V and 4 bases from J; bases unmatched to any gene: 10. The CDR3 sequence is 15 residues long. Per germline, CDR1 SGHRS and CDR2 YFSETQ. The CDR3 DNA follows: TGCGCCAGCAGCCCCGCACAGGGGGTAAAATACGAGCAGTACTTC. It encodes CASSPAQGVKYEQYF.

V gene TRBV27 combines with J gene TRBJ2-3, with a possible D match to TRBD2 (6 bases). The germline V gene has CDR1 MNHEY and CDR2 SMNVEV (reference sequence). Trimming shortened V by 5 bases and J by 2 bases, and 14 bases separated the two germline ends. This CDR3 is built from 15 residues. The CDR3 DNA follows: TGTGCCAGCAGTCTTCACTGGGGGGACACAGATACGCAGTATTTT. The encoded protein is CASSLHWGDTDTQYF.

V gene TRBV7-9 combines with J gene TRBJ2-3; D not resolved. Trimming shortened V by 2 bases and J by 0 bases, and 9 bases separated the two germline ends. This CDR3 is 15 amino acids long. The germline CDR1 and CDR2 sequences are SEHNR and FQNEAQ (reference sequence). CDR3 residues: CASSLLRVSTDTQYF. The CDR3 DNA reads TGTGCCAGCAGCTTACTAAGAGTTAGCACAGATACGCAGTATTTT.

The genes are TRBV4-1 and TRBJ2-1, with D perhaps TRBD1 or TRBD2 (5 bases each). CDR1 and CDR2 (germline): MGHRA, YSYEKL. CDR3 size: 16 residues. V lost 1 base and J 2 bases, leaving 12 bases between the germline ends. The CDR3 nucleotides are TGCGCCAGCAGCCAAGTCCCACTAGGGGCCTACAATGAGCAGTTCTTC. This translates into CASSQVPLGAYNEQFF.